Following are 3 T cell receptor beta chains from one sample sequenced in a study of blood T cell dynamics during melanoma immunotherapy. Time point: week 3, after first cycle of checkpoint inhibitor. TCRdb's copy holds only in-frame clones and misses some; the assay was immunoSEQ multiplex PCR. The sample holds approximately 11,000 clones, over 80% seen once. The sample was blood, taken from a patient treated with checkpoint blockade. The receptors were sampled from a human donor with melanoma.

In its sample, this clone was seen a few times. This chain connects TRBV7-8 to TRBJ1-2, with D possibly being TRBD1 (5 bases). This CDR3 contains 15 residues. CDR1 is SGHVS and CDR2 is FQNEAQ in the germline V gene. V lost 5 bases to trimming and J lost 5 bases, with 18 bases between them. The CDR3 sequence is CASSPEGGGWYGYTF. In nucleotides, the CDR3 is TGTGCCAGCAGCCCAGAGGGCGGGGGATGGTATGGCTACACCTTC.

V is TRBV5-8 and J is TRBJ2-2; D unclear. From germline, CDR1 is SGHTS and CDR2 YDEGEE. V lost 4 bases and J lost 0, with 10 bases in between. The CDR3 loop spans 15 amino acids. The DNA for the CDR3 is TGTGCCAGCAGCGGACGGACCCCGAACACCGGGGAGCTGTTTTTT. Amino acids: CASSGRTPNTGELFF.

The CDR3: CASSLGGLAFTPTDTQYF. The CDR3 DNA reads as TGCGCCAGCAGCTTGGGGGGACTAGCGTTCACCCCCACAGATACGCAGTATTTT. V is TRBV5-1 and J is TRBJ2-3, with 10 bases fitting TRBD2. V dropped 0 bases and J dropped 2; count of bases not matched to a gene: 9. This CDR3 spans 18 amino acids. Germline CDR1 is SGHRS and CDR2 is YFSETQ.